This TCR beta chain was captured in a study of blood T cell repertoires in COVID-19. Overall study: The analysed material was cDNA or gDNA that came from T cells, B-cell-depleted T cells, or PBMCs.

The V and J ends lost 3 bases and 3 bases, in that order; junction bases with no gene match: 16. This CDR3 region has 19 residues. Germline CDR1 and CDR2: LNHDA and SQIVND (reference sequence). TCRdb's copy holds only in-frame clones and misses some; the assay was immunoSEQ multiplex PCR. The sample consists of about 410,000 clones, around 91% of them appearing once. The clonotype originates from a woman aged 40 to 55 with COVID-19, enrolled during active disease. The J gene is TRBJ2-5, the V gene TRBV19, with 10 bases aligning to TRBD2. The sample taken for sequencing was peripheral blood. CDR3 region: CASSMTSGRAPNKKETQYF. The CDR3 nucleotides are TGTGCCAGTAGTATGACTAGCGGGCGGGCGCCAAATAAGAAAGAGACCCAGTACTTC.